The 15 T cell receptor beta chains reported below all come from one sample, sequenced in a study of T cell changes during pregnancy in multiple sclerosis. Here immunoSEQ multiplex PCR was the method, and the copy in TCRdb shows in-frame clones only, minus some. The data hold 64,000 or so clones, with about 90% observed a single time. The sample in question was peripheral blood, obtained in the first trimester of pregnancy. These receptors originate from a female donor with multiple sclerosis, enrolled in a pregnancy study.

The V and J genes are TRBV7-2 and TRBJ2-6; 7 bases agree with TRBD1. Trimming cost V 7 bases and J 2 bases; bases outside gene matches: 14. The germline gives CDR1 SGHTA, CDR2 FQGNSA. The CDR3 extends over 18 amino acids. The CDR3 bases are TGTGCCAGCAAACCGCTCGACAGGGCTTTGGCTGGGGCCAACGTCCTGACTTTC. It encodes CASKPLDRALAGANVLTF.

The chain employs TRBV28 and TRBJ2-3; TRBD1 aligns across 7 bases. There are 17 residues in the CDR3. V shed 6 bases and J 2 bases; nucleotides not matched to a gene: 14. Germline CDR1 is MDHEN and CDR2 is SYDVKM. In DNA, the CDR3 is TGTGCCAGCAGCCCCTATGACAGGGCCCTCCTCACAGATACGCAGTATTTT. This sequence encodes CASSPYDRALLTDTQYF.

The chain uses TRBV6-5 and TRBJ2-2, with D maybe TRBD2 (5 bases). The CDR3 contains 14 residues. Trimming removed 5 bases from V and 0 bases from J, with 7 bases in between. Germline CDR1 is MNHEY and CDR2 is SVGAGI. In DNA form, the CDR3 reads TGTGCCAGCAGTCGGACTGCGAACACCGGGGAGCTGTTTTTT. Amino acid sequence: CASSRTANTGELFF.

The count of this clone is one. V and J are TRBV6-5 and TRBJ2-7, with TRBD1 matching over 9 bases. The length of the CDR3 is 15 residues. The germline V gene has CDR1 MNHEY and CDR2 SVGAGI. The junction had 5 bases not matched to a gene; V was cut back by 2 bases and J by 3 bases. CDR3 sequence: CASSYDGQGSYEQYF. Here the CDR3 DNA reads TGTGCCAGCAGTTACGATGGACAGGGGAGCTACGAGCAGTACTTC.

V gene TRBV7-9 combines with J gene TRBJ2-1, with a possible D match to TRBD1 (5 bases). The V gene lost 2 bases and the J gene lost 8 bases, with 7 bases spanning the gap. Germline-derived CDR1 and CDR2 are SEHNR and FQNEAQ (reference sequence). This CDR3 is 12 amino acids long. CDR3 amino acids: CASSLQGYEQFF. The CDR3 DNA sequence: TGTGCCAGCAGCTTACAGGGCTATGAGCAGTTCTTC.

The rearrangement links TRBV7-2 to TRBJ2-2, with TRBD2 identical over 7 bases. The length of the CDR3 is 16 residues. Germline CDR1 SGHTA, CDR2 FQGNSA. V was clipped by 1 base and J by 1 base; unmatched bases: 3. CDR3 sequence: CASSLVSGGNTGELFF. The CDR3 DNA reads TGTGCCAGCAGCTTAGTCTCGGGGGGGAACACCGGGGAGCTGTTTTTT.

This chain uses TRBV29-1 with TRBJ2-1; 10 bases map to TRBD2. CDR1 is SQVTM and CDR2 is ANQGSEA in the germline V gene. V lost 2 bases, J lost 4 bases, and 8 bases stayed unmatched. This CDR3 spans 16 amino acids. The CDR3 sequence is CSVEMVGTSVYNEQFF. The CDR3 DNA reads TGCAGCGTTGAAATGGTCGGGACTAGCGTGTACAATGAGCAGTTCTTC.

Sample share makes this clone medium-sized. CDR3 in DNA: TGTGCCAGCAGCGTATCAGGGAGGGCTAATGAAAAACTGTTTTTT. Translation: CASSVSGRANEKLFF. The chain employs TRBV9 and TRBJ1-4; D is possibly TRBD1 (5 bases). Trimming removed 1 base at V and 3 bases at J, with 10 bases between. The CDR3 spans 15 residues. Germline CDR1 is SGDLS and CDR2 is YYNGEE.

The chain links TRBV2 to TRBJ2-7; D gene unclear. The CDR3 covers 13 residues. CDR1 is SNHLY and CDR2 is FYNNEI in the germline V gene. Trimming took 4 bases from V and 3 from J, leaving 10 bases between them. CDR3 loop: CASSVYASYEQYF. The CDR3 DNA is TGTGCCAGCAGTGTGTATGCCAGCTACGAGCAGTACTTC.

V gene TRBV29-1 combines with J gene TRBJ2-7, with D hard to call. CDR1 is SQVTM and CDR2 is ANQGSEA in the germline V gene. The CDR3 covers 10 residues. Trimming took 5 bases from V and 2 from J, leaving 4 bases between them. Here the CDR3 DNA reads TGCAGCGTTTTAGCCTACGAGCAGTACTTC. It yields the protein CSVLAYEQYF.

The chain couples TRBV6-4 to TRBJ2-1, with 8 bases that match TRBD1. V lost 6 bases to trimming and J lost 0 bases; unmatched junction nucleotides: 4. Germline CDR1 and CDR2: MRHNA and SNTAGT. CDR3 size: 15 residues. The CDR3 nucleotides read TGTGCCAGCAGCCGGACAGGGTACTCCTACAATGAGCAGTTCTTC. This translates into CASSRTGYSYNEQFF.

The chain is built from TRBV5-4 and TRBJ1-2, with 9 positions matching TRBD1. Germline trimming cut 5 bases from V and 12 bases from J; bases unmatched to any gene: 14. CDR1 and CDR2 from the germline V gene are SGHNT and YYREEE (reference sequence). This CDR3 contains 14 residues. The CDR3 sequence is CASRQPGQGAGHTF. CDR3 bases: TGTGCCAGCAGGCAACCGGGACAGGGTGCCGGTCACACCTTC.

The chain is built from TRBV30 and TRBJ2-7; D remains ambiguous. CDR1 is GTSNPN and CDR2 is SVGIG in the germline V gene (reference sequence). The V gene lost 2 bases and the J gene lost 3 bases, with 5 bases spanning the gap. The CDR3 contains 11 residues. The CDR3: CAWSHYYEQYF. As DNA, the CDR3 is TGTGCCTGGAGTCACTACTACGAGCAGTACTTC. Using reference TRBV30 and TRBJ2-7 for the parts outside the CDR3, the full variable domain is SQTIHQWPATLVQPVGSPLSLECTVEGTSNPNLYWYRQAAGRGLQLLFYSVGIGQISSEVPQNLSASRPQDRQFILSSKKLLLSDSGFYLCAWSHYYEQYFGPGTRLTVT.

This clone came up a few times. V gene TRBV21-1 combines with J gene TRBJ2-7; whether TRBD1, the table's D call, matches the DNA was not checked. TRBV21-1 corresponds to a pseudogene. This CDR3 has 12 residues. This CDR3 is CASSQRGYEQYF. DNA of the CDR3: TGTGCCAGCAGCCAAAGGGGTTACGAGCAGTACTTC.

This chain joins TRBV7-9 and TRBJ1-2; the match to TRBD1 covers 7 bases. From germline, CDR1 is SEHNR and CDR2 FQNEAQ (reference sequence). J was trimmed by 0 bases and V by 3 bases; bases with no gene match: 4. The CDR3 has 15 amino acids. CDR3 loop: CASSFSGGANYGYTF. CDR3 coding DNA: TGTGCCAGCAGCTTTTCAGGGGGAGCTAACTATGGCTACACCTTC. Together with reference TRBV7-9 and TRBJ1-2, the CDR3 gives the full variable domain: DTGVSQNPRHKITKRGQNVTFRCDPISEHNRLYWYRQTLGQGPEFLTYFQNEAQLEKSRLLSDRFSAERPKGSFSTLEIQRTEQGDSAMYLCASSFSGGANYGYTFGSGTRLTVV.